What follows are 28 T cell receptor beta chains derived from one specimen sequenced in a study of cytomegalovirus exposure and HLA in healthy donors. With 60 Vbeta and 13 Jbeta primers, the PCR was carried out. The assay was immunoSEQ multiplex PCR, and TCRdb's table has in-frame clones only and misses some. The sample carries 50,000 to 70,000 clones, 60% to 80% recorded once. Sequenced sample: PBMCs. These receptors all stem from a female donor in good health and CMV-seronegative.

CDR3 sequence (DNA): TGCGCCAGCAGCCAAGAATCGGGAAAACAGACCCTGTACGAGCAGTACTTC. The encoded protein is CASSQESGKQTLYEQYF. J is TRBJ2-7 and V is TRBV4-3; D is perhaps TRBD2 (5 bases). The CDR3 length is 17 residues. Germline V gene sequence: CDR1 LGHNA, CDR2 YSLEER. Trimming pared 0 bases from V and 4 bases from J, leaving 19 bases between.

The gene calls are TRBV7-9 and TRBJ1-1; D is uncertain. This CDR3 region has 14 residues. The V gene lost 5 bases and the J gene lost 0 bases, with 10 bases spanning the gap. The germline V gene has CDR1 SEHNR and CDR2 FQNEAQ (reference sequence). In DNA, the CDR3 is TGTGCCAGCAGCCCAGTCGGGGTGAACACTGAAGCTTTCTTT. It is translated as CASSPVGVNTEAFF.

The CDR3 nucleotides read TGTGCCAGCAGCAGACAGGGGGACAATGAGCAGTTCTTC. It yields the protein CASSRQGDNEQFF. V is TRBV7-2 and J is TRBJ2-1; TRBD1 matches 9 bases. V was clipped by 5 bases and J by 5 bases; unmatched bases: 1. Per the germline V gene, CDR1 is SGHTA and CDR2 is FQGNSA. This CDR3 spans 13 amino acids.

The chain joins TRBV25-1 to TRBJ2-1; 11 positions agree with TRBD2. This CDR3 contains 15 residues. The V gene end was trimmed by 4 bases and the J gene end by 5 bases; junction bases not matched to a gene: 4. Germline V lookup: CDR1 MGHDK, CDR2 SYGVNS. The CDR3 here is CASSAASGRHNEQFF. DNA of the CDR3: TGTGCCAGCAGTGCAGCTAGCGGGAGGCACAATGAGCAGTTCTTC. Full variable domain (rest looked up from reference TRBV25-1 and TRBJ2-1): EADIYQTPRYLVIGTGKKITLECSQTMGHDKMYWYQQDPGMELHLIHYSYGVNSTEKGDLSSESTVSRIRTEHFPLTLESARPSHTSQYLCASSAASGRHNEQFFGPGTRLTVL.

This rearrangement joins TRBV6-6 to TRBJ2-1, with 10 bases matching TRBD2. Trimming removed 5 bases from V and 7 bases from J; junction bases left unmatched: 11. The CDR3 consists of 16 residues. CDR1 and CDR2 (germline): MNHNY, SVGAGI (reference sequence). CDR3 protein: CASSRGLAVEGNEQFF. The CDR3 DNA follows: TGTGCCAGCAGTCGCGGACTAGCGGTGGAGGGGAATGAGCAGTTCTTC.

The chain couples TRBV15 to TRBJ2-5; D is unclear. Trimming cost V 1 base and J 7 bases, with 16 bases left between them. Germline values: CDR1 LNHNV, CDR2 YYDKDF (reference sequence). This CDR3 region has 15 residues. The CDR3 region has the DNA TGTGCCACCAGCAGAGGTAGCCTGGGTTTTTCGACCCAGTACTTC. Protein: CATSRGSLGFSTQYF.

The chain is built from TRBV10-2 and TRBJ2-1; 13 bases match TRBD2. Germline V CDR1 and CDR2: WSHSY, SAAADI. Unmatched junction bases numbered 9, after V lost 6 bases and J lost 7 bases. This CDR3 comprises 16 residues. The CDR3 sequence is CASRATSGGLGNEQFF. The CDR3 DNA follows: TGCGCCAGCAGGGCGACTAGCGGGGGGCTGGGAAATGAGCAGTTCTTC.

This clone appeared a single time. This chain connects TRBV19 to TRBJ1-6; D not resolved. In germline, CDR1 is LNHDA, CDR2 SQIVND (reference sequence). The CDR3 runs 15 residues. V gave up 7 bases and J gave up 0 bases, with 10 bases separating them. The CDR3 here is CASMDSISYNSPLHF. The CDR3 DNA sequence: TGTGCCAGTATGGACTCCATCTCCTATAATTCACCCCTCCACTTT.

V gene TRBV6-5 combines with J gene TRBJ1-4; 11 nucleotides agree with TRBD1. This CDR3 region has 12 residues. In germline, CDR1 is MNHEY, CDR2 SVGAGI. J was trimmed by 7 bases and V by 8 bases; bases with no gene match: 0. CDR3 loop: CASGTGGEKLFF. CDR3 coding DNA: TGTGCCAGCGGGACAGGGGGTGAAAAACTGTTTTTT.

The rearrangement uses TRBV2 and TRBJ2-1, with D possibly TRBD2 on 6 matching bases. Trimming removed 6 bases at V and 2 bases at J, with 11 bases between. This CDR3 comprises 14 residues. From germline, CDR1 is SNHLY and CDR2 FYNNEI. The chain's CDR3 is CASREGAPYNEQFF. The CDR3 nucleotides are TGTGCCAGCAGGGAGGGTGCTCCCTACAATGAGCAGTTCTTC.

This chain joins TRBV15 and TRBJ1-4; D not resolved. The CDR3 is 16 amino acids. The V gene's germline CDR1 is LNHNV and CDR2 YYDKDF (reference sequence). Trimming shortened V by 4 bases and J by 6 bases, and 18 bases separated the two germline ends. CDR3 DNA: TGTGCCACCAGCACCTTAAACGGGTTAGCGGATGAAAAACTGTTTTTT. Protein: CATSTLNGLADEKLFF.

This clone was seen more than once but under ten times. V gene TRBV2 combines with J gene TRBJ2-7, with TRBD2 matching over 8 bases. Germline CDR1 reads SNHLY; CDR2 reads FYNNEI. With 4 bases clipped from V and 2 bases from J, the junction kept 1 base outside the gene matches. This CDR3 has 13 residues. In DNA, the CDR3 is TGTGCCAGCAGTGGGCGGGGGGCCTACGAGCAGTACTTC. This translates into CASSGRGAYEQYF. Using reference TRBV2 and TRBJ2-7 for the parts outside the CDR3, the full variable domain is EPEVTQTPSHQVTQMGQEVILRCVPISNHLYFYWYRQILGQKVEFLVSFYNNEISEKSEIFDDQFSVERPDGSNFTLKIRSTKLEDSAMYFCASSGRGAYEQYFGPGTRLTVT.

This sequence joins TRBV7-8 and TRBJ2-5; D not certain. The CDR3 extends over 14 amino acids. Germline loops: CDR1 SGHVS, CDR2 FQNEAQ. V gave up 0 bases and J gave up 5 bases, with 10 bases separating them. Written as DNA, the CDR3 is TGTGCCAGCAGCTTAGCTTGGAGAAGGGAGACCCAGTACTTC. It specifies CASSLAWRRETQYF.

The chain employs TRBV7-3 and TRBJ2-1, with TRBD2 matching over 9 bases. Germline V lookup: CDR1 SGHTA, CDR2 FQGTGA. The length of the CDR3 is 16 residues. J was trimmed by 2 bases and V by 5 bases; bases with no gene match: 7. CDR3 region: CASSRTRGGTYNEQFF. The CDR3 DNA sequence: TGTGCCAGCAGCCGCACGCGGGGGGGAACCTACAATGAGCAGTTCTTC. Full variable domain (remainder filled in from reference TRBV7-3 and TRBJ2-1): GAGVSQTPSNKVTEKGKYVELRCDPISGHTALYWYRQSLGQGPEFLIYFQGTGAADDSGLPNDRFFAVRPEGSVSTLKIQRTERGDSAVYLCASSRTRGGTYNEQFFGPGTRLTVL.

The V and J genes are TRBV29-1 and TRBJ1-1; perhaps TRBD1 as D (5 bases). The CDR3 is 13 amino acids. V lost 3 bases to trimming and J lost 0 bases, with 8 bases between them. Germline lookup yields CDR1 SQVTM and CDR2 ANQGSEA. The CDR3, as DNA: TGCAGCGTTGAGAGACAGATGAACACTGAAGCTTTCTTT. Residues: CSVERQMNTEAFF. The full variable domain, its missing parts supplied by reference TRBV29-1 and TRBJ1-1, is SAVISQKPSRDICQRGTSLTIQCQVDSQVTMMFWYRQQPGQSLTLIATANQGSEATYESGFVIDKFPISRPNLTFSTLTVSNMSPEDSSIYLCSVERQMNTEAFFGQGTRLTVV.

The chain uses TRBV30 and TRBJ2-2, with a tentative D call TRBD1 (5 bases). The CDR3 is made up of 14 amino acids. V shed 4 bases and J shed 2 bases, with 11 bases lying between them. The V gene's germline CDR1 is GTSNPN and CDR2 SVGIG (reference sequence). The CDR3 coding sequence is TGTGCCTGGACCCCGACAGTTAACACCGGGGAGCTGTTTTTT. Protein product: CAWTPTVNTGELFF.

This chain links TRBV4-1 with TRBJ1-3; D might be TRBD1 (5 bases). The CDR3 consists of 15 residues. V lost 0 bases, J lost 5 bases, and 11 bases lay in between. Germline CDR1 and CDR2: MGHRA and YSYEKL. The DNA of the CDR3 is TGCGCCAGCAGCCAAGATATAGTGGACAGAAACACCATATATTTT. Translation gives CASSQDIVDRNTIYF.

V usage is TRBV28 and J usage is TRBJ1-6, with TRBD1 identical over 10 bases. In germline, CDR1 is MDHEN, CDR2 SYDVKM. V was pared by 2 bases and J by 9 bases, with 7 bases of the junction left unmatched. There are 16 residues in the CDR3. CDR3 loop: CASSLQGQGLSSPLHF. The CDR3 nucleotides are TGTGCCAGCAGTTTACAGGGACAGGGGTTAAGTTCACCCCTCCACTTT.

The chain combines TRBV5-6 with TRBJ1-1; D call uncertain. The CDR3 spans 17 residues. V lost 0 bases and J lost 3, with 18 bases in between. Germline V gene data show CDR1 as SGHDT and CDR2 as YYEEEE. The CDR3, as DNA: TGTGCCAGCAGCTTGGGTGAGGGAGTTGTTAGGTACACTGAAGCTTTCTTT. Translated, it gives CASSLGEGVVRYTEAFF.

The chain is built from TRBV6-5 and TRBJ1-6; D may be TRBD1 (5 bases). The germline V gene has CDR1 MNHEY and CDR2 SVGAGI. The CDR3 totals 15 residues. V was clipped by 0 bases and J by 10 bases, with 13 bases between them. The CDR3 sequence is CASSYSREGRSPLHF. The CDR3 DNA sequence: TGTGCCAGCAGTTACTCAAGGGAGGGACGCTCACCCCTCCACTTT.

The DNA of the CDR3 is TGTGCCAGTAGTATAGCGGGTCGCTACAATGAGCAGTTCTTC. This sequence encodes CASSIAGRYNEQFF. The gene calls are TRBV19 and TRBJ2-1; D not certain. Germline V lookup: CDR1 LNHDA, CDR2 SQIVND (reference sequence). The V gene lost 1 base and the J gene lost 3 bases, with 7 bases spanning the gap. The CDR3 extends over 14 amino acids. The full variable domain, in which reference TRBV19 and TRBJ2-1 provide the parts outside the CDR3, is DGGITQSPKYLFRKEGQNVTLSCEQNLNHDAMYWYRQDPGQGLRLIYYSQIVNDFQKGDIAEGYSVSREKKESFPLTVTSAQKNPTAFYLCASSIAGRYNEQFFGPGTRLTVL.

This chain joins TRBV18 and TRBJ2-3; TRBD1 matches at 9 bases. The CDR3 length is 18 residues. In germline, CDR1 is KGHSH, CDR2 LQKENI. V was clipped by 6 bases and J by 1 base; unmatched bases: 14. The CDR3 region is CASSPGTGRGVGTDTQYF. DNA for the CDR3: TGTGCCAGCTCGCCCGGGACAGGGAGAGGAGTTGGCACAGATACGCAGTATTTT.

V usage is TRBV15 and J usage is TRBJ2-5; 8 positions agree with TRBD1. J gave up 4 bases and V 1 base, and 5 bases lay outside the gene matches. The CDR3 is 15 residues long. Germline V lookup: CDR1 LNHNV, CDR2 YYDKDF (reference sequence). The CDR3 reads CATSRGTTGAETQYF. In DNA, the CDR3 is TGTGCCACCAGCAGAGGAACGACAGGGGCAGAGACCCAGTACTTC.

This clone came up a few times. The chain links TRBV6-6 to TRBJ1-1; D is ambiguous. Trimming removed 0 bases at V and 5 bases at J, with 10 bases between. Germline V gene sequence: CDR1 MNHNY, CDR2 SVGAGI (reference sequence). This CDR3 comprises 14 residues. CDR3 loop: CASSYSTGLTEAFF. The DNA of the CDR3 is TGTGCCAGCAGTTACTCGACGGGATTGACTGAAGCTTTCTTT.

The chain has TRBV19 and TRBJ1-5; possible D gene TRBD1, 5 bases. The germline V and J ends were trimmed by 6 bases and 6 bases, with 12 bases remaining between them. The CDR3 spans 13 residues. CDR1 LNHDA and CDR2 SQIVND come from the germline V gene (reference sequence). CDR3 coding DNA: TGTGCCAGTAGGAGGACCGACAGTCAGCCCCAGCATTTT. Residues: CASRRTDSQPQHF. Together with reference TRBV19 and TRBJ1-5, the CDR3 gives the full variable domain: DGGITQSPKYLFRKEGQNVTLSCEQNLNHDAMYWYRQDPGQGLRLIYYSQIVNDFQKGDIAEGYSVSREKKESFPLTVTSAQKNPTAFYLCASRRTDSQPQHFGDGTRLSIL.

This CDR3 reads CASSPNRVPGQQLYGYTF. CDR3 sequence (DNA): TGTGCCAGCAGCCCTAACAGAGTCCCCGGACAGCAACTCTATGGCTACACCTTC. This rearrangement joins TRBV14 to TRBJ1-2, with a possible D match to TRBD1 (6 bases). The CDR3 is 18 residues long. Germline V gene data show CDR1 as SGHDN and CDR2 as FVKESK. V shed 4 bases and J shed 4 bases, with 25 bases lying between them.

The chain is built from TRBV2 and TRBJ1-3; 7 bases align to TRBD1. This CDR3 contains 14 residues. V lost 5 bases, J lost 7 bases, and 8 bases stayed unmatched. Germline values: CDR1 SNHLY, CDR2 FYNNEI. The CDR3 DNA sequence: TGTGCCAGCAGTCCAGAGACAGGGTTGAACACCATATATTTT. Translated, it gives CASSPETGLNTIYF.

J is TRBJ2-4 and V is TRBV4-1; tentative D call: TRBD1 (5 bases). The V gene lost 4 bases and the J gene lost 3 bases, with 19 bases spanning the gap. The CDR3 loop spans 17 amino acids. The germline CDR1 and CDR2 sequences are MGHRA and YSYEKL. The CDR3 protein is CASSRESQGLLKNIQYF. CDR3 DNA sequence: TGCGCCAGCAGCCGAGAAAGCCAGGGTCTTCTCAAAAACATTCAGTACTTC.